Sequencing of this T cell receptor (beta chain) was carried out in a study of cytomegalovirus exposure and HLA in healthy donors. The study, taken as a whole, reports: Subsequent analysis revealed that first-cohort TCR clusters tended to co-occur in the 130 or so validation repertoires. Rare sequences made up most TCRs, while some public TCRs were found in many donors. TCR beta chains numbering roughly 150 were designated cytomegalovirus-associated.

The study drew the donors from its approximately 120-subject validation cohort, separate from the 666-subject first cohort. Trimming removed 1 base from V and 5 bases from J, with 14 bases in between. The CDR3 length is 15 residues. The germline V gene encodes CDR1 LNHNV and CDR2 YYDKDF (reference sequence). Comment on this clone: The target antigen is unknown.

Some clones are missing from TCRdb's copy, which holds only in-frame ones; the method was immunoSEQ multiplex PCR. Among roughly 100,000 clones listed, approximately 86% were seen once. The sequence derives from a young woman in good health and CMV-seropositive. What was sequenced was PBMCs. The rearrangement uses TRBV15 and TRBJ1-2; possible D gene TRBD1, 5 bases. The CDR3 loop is CATSRGTGETYGYTF. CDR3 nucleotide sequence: TGTGCCACCAGCAGAGGGACGGGGGAAACATATGGCTACACCTTC.